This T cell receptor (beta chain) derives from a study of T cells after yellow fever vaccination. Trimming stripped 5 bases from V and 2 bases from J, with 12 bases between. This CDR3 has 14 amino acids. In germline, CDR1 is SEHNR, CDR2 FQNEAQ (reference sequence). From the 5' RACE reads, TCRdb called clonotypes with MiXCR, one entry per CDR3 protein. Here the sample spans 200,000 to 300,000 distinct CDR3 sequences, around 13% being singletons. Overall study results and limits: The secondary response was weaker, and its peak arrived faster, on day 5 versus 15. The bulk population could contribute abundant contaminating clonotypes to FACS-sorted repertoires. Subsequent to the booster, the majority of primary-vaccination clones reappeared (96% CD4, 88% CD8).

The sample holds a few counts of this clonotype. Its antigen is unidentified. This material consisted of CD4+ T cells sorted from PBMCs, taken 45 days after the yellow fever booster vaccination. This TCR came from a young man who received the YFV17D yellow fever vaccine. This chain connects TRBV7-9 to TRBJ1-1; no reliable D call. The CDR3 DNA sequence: TGTGCCAGCAGCGGGAACAGCTTAAACACTGAAGCTTTCTTT. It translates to CASSGNSLNTEAFF.